The entry below gives a single TCR beta chain sequence along with its context. Its antigen is not known. The data are from a study of resident and recirculating memory T cells in vitiligo. Study in general: The samples were homogenized without cell sorting before genomic DNA extraction.

No patient showed confetti depigmentation, a clinical sign of active disease. Generated by immunoSEQ multiplex PCR, the TCRdb table keeps only in-frame clones and is missing some. The table records tens of thousands of clones, around 90% of them present only once. Study results and limitations: Clonality differed among vitiligo lesions, with no unique dominant clone.

The CDR3 covers 14 residues. Germline V CDR1 and CDR2: SNHLY, FYNNEI. Trimming took 5 bases from V and 4 from J, leaving 14 bases between them. The genes are TRBV2 and TRBJ1-2; D is perhaps TRBD1 (5 bases). The clonotype originates from a male donor with vitiligo. The source material was blood. The CDR3 spells CASSYKLGGYGYTF. CDR3 sequence (DNA): TGTGCCAGCAGTTACAAACTCGGGGGCTATGGCTACACCTTC.